This TCR beta chain derives from a study of CD8+CD57+ T cells in acquired aplastic anemia. Study-wide context: Sorted cells (CD4+ and CD8+) yielded DNA amounts that averaged approximately 3.1 ug. General study findings and limits: Patients versus controls showed no significant CD8+ Simpson's diversity difference. Patients and controls shared some 30 CD8+ CDR3 sequences, highly expressed in patients.

The study profiled TCR beta VDJ and CDR3 using genomic DNA as template. TCRdb re-called the reads through MiXCR, storing one row per CDR3 protein. The table has 160,000 or so distinct CDR3 sequences, under 55% seen once. The CDR3 length is 15 residues. Germline V CDR1 and CDR2: LNHNV, YYDKDF (reference sequence). Deletions cut 0 bases from V and 3 bases from J, with 8 bases between. Patients chosen for sequencing had CD8+CD57+ cells that had expanded, as shown by flow cytometry. This clonotype was seen once. Its antigen is unidentified. Sequencing used sorted CD4+, CD8+, or CD8+CD57+ T cells (not recorded which) from PBMCs. This receptor was identified in a human donor with aplastic anemia. This chain connects TRBV15 to TRBJ2-2; D remains unclear. The CDR3 protein is CATSRDRTHTGELFF. For the CDR3, the DNA is TGTGCCACCAGCAGAGATCGCACCCACACCGGGGAGCTGTTTTTT.